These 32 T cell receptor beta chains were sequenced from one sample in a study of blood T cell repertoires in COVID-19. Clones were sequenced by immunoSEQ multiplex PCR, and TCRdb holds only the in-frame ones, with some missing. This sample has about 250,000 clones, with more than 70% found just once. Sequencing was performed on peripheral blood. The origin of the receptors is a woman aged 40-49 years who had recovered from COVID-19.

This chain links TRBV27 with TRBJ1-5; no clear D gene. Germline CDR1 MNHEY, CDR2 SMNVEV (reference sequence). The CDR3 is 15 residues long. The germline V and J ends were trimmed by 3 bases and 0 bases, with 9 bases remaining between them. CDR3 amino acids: CASSLSGNSNQPQHF. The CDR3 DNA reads TGTGCCAGCAGTTTGTCGGGGAATAGCAATCAGCCCCAGCATTTT.

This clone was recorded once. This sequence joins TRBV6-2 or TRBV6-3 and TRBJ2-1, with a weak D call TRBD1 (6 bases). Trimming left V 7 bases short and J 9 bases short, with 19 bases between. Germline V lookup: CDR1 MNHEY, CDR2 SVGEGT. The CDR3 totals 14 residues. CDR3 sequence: CASIPGRLGGEQFF. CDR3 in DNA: TGTGCCAGCATCCCCGGACGCCTAGGGGGTGAGCAGTTCTTC.

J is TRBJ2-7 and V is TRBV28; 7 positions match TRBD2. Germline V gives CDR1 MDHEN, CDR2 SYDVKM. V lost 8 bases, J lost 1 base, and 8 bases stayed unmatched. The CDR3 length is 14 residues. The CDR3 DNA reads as TGTGCCAGCGGTCTGGGGGGGAGTTCCTACGAGCAGTACTTC. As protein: CASGLGGSSYEQYF.

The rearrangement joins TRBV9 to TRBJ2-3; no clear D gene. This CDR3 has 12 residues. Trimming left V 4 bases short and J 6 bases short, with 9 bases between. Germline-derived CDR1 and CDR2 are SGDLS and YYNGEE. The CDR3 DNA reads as TGTGCCAGCAGCTCCCGAACTGATACGCAGTATTTT. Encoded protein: CASSSRTDTQYF.

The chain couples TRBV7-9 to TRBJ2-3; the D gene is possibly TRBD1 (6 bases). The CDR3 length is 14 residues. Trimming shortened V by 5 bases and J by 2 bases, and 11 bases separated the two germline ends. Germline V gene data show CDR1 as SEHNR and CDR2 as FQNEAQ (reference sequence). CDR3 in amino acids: CASSRTGSTDTQYF. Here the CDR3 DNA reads TGTGCCAGCAGCCGTACAGGGTCCACAGATACGCAGTATTTT.

The CDR3 region is CSVVGDRAYEQYF. The CDR3 DNA is TGCAGCGTTGTGGGGGACAGAGCCTACGAGCAGTACTTC. The V call is TRBV29-1, the J call TRBJ2-7; 7 bases are shared with TRBD1. J gave up 2 bases and V 4 bases, and 5 bases lay outside the gene matches. The CDR3 totals 13 residues. The germline V gene has CDR1 SQVTM and CDR2 ANQGSEA.

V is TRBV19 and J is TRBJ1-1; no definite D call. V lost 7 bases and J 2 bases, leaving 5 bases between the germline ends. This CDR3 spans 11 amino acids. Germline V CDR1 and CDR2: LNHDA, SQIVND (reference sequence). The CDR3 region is CASTYNTEAFF. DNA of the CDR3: TGTGCCAGTACCTACAACACTGAAGCTTTCTTT.

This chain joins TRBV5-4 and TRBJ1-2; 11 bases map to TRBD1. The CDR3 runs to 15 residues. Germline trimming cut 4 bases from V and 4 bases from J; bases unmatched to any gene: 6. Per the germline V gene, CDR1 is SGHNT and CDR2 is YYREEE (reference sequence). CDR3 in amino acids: CASSPRDRGSYGYTF. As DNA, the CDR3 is TGTGCCAGCAGCCCCCGGGACAGGGGGAGCTATGGCTACACCTTC.

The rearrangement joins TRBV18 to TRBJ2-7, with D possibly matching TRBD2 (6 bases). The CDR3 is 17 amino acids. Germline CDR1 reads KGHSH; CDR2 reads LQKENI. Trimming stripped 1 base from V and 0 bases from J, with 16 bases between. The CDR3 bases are TGTGCCAGCTCACCACTCCCGGGGGTCCATCCCTCCTACGAGCAGTACTTC. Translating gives CASSPLPGVHPSYEQYF.

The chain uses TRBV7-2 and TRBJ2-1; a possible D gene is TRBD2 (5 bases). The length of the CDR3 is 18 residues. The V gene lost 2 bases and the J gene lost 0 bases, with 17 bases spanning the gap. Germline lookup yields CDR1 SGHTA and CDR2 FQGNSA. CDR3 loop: CASSLPRGGPSSYNEQFF. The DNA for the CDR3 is TGTGCCAGCAGCTTACCCCGCGGAGGACCAAGCTCCTACAATGAGCAGTTCTTC.

CDR3 protein: CASRHGAGELFF. The CDR3, as DNA: TGTGCCAGCCGCCACGGGGCCGGGGAGCTGTTTTTT. V gene TRBV6-4 combines with J gene TRBJ2-2; D possibly corresponds to TRBD2 (5 bases). With 8 bases removed from V and 6 bases from J, the gap between germline ends came to 10 bases. CDR1 is MRHNA and CDR2 is SNTAGT in the germline V gene. The CDR3 totals 12 residues.

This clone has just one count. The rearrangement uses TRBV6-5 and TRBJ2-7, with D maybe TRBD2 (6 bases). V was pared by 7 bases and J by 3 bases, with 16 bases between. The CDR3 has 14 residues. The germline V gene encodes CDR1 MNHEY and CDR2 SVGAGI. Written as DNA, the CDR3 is TGTGCCAGCACCTCGCCGGGGGACCTCTACGAGCAGTACTTC. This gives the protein CASTSPGDLYEQYF.

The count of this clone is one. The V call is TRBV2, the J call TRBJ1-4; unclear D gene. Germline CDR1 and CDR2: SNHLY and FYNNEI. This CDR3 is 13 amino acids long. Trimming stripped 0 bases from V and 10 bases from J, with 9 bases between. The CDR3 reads CASSEAVVGKLFF. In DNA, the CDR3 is TGTGCCAGCAGTGAAGCGGTCGTCGGAAAACTGTTTTTT.

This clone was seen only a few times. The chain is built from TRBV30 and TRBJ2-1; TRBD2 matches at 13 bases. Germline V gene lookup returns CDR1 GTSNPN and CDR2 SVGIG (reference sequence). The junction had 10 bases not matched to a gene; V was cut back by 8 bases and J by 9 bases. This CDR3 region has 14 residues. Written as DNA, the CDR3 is TGTGCCCGACGGACTAGCGGGAGTTCGGGTGAGCAGTTCTTC. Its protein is CARRTSGSSGEQFF.

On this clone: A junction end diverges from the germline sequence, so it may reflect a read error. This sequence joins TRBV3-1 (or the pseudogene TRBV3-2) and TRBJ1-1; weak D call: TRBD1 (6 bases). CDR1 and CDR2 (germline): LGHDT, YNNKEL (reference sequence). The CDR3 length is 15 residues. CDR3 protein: CASSQGLRGGSAPNF. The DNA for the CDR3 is TGTGCCAGCAGCCAAGGCCTAAGGGGGGGAAGTGCCCCGAACTTT.

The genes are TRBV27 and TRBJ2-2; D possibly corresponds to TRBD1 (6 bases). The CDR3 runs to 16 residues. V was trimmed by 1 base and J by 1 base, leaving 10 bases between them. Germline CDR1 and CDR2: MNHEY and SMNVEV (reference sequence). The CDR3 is CASSLYATGNTGELFF. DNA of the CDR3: TGTGCCAGCAGTTTATACGCGACAGGGAACACCGGGGAGCTGTTTTTT.

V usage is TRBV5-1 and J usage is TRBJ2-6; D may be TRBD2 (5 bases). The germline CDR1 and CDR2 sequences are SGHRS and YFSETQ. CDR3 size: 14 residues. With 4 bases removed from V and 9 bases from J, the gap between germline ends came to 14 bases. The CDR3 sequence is CASSPEGGGNVLTF. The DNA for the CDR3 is TGCGCCAGCAGCCCCGAGGGTGGCGGCAACGTCCTGACTTTC.

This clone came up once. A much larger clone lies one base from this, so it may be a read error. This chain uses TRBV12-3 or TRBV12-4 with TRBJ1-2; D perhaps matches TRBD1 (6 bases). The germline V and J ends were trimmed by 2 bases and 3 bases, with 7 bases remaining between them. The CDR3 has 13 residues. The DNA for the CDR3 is TGTGCCAGCAGTTTACAGGGGTACTATGGCTACACCTTC. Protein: CASSLQGYYGYTF.

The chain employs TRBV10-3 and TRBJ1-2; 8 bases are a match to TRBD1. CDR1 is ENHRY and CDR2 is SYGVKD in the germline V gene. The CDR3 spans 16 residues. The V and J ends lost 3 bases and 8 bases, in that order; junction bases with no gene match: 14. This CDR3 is CAISDPSPGQAGGYTF. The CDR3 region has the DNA TGTGCCATCAGTGACCCCTCCCCGGGACAGGCTGGAGGCTACACCTTC.

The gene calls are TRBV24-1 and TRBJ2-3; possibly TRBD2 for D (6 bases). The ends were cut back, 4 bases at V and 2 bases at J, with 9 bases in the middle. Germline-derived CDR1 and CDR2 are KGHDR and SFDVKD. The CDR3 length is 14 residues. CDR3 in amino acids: CATSDRGTTDTQYF. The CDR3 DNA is TGTGCCACCAGTGACCGCGGGACCACAGATACGCAGTATTTT.

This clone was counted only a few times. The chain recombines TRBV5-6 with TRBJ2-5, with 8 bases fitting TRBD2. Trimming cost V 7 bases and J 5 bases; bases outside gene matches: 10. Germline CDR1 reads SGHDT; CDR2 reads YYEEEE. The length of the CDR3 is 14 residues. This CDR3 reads CASGSLAGGETQYF. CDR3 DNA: TGTGCCAGCGGGTCCCTAGCGGGTGGGGAGACCCAGTACTTC.

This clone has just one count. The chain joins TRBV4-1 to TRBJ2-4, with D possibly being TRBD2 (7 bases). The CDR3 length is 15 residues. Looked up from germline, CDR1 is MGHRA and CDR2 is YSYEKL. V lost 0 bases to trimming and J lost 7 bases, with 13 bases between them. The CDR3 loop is CASSQDGGAWNIQYF. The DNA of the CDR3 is TGCGCCAGCAGCCAAGATGGGGGGGCCTGGAACATTCAGTACTTC.

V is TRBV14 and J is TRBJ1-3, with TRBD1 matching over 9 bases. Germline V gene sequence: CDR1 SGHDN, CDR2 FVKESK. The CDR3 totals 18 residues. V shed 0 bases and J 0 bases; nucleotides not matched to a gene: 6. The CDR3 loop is CASSQDLGQGYSGNTIYF. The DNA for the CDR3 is TGTGCCAGCAGCCAAGATTTGGGACAGGGATACTCTGGAAACACCATATATTTT.

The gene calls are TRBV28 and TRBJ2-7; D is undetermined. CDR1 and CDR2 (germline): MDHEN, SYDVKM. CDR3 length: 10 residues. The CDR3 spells CSIGSYEQYF. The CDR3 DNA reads TGTTCTATTGGCTCCTACGAGCAGTACTTC.

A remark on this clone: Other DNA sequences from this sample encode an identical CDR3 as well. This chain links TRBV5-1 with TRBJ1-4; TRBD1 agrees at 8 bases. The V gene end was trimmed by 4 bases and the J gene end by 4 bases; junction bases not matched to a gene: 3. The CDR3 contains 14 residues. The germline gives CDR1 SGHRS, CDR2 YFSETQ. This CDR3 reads CASSPDRGNEKLFF. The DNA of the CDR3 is TGCGCCAGCAGCCCCGACAGGGGTAATGAAAAACTGTTTTTT.

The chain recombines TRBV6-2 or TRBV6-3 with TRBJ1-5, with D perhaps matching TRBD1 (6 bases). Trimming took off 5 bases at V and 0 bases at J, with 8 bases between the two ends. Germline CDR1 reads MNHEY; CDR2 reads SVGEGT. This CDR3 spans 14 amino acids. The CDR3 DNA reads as TGTGCCAGCAGTAACAGGGCTAGCAATCAGCCCCAGCATTTT. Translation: CASSNRASNQPQHF.

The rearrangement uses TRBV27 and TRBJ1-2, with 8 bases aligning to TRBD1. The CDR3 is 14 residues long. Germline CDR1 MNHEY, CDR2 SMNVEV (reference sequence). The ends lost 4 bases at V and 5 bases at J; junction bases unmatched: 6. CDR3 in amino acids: CASSYQGARYGYTF. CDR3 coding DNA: TGTGCCAGCAGTTACCAGGGGGCTAGGTATGGCTACACCTTC.

CDR3 residues: CASSRGGEANYGYTF. The CDR3 DNA is TGCGCCAGCAGCCGGGGGGGTGAAGCTAACTATGGCTACACCTTC. The chain has TRBV5-1 and TRBJ1-2; weak D call: TRBD1 (5 bases). In germline, CDR1 is SGHRS, CDR2 YFSETQ. Trimming removed 4 bases at V and 0 bases at J, with 13 bases between. The CDR3 runs to 15 residues.

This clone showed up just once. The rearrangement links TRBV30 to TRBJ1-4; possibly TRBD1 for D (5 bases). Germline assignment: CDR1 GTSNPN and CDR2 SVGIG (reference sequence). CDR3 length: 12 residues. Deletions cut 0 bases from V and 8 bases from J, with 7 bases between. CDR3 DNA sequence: TGTGCCTGGAGTGTGGGGCGGGAAAAACTGTTTTTT. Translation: CAWSVGREKLFF.

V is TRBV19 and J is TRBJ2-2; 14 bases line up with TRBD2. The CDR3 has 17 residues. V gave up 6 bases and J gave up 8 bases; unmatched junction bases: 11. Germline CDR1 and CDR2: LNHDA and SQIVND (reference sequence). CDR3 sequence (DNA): TGTGCCAGTAGCGACCCGGGACTAGCGGGAGTTCGTGGGGAGCTGTTTTTT. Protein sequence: CASSDPGLAGVRGELFF.

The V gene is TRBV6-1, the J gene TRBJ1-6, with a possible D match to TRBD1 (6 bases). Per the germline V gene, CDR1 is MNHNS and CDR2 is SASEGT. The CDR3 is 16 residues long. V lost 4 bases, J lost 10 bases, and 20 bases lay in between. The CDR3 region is CASSVGRGWVGSPLHF. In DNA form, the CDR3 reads TGTGCCAGCAGTGTCGGCAGGGGATGGGTGGGGTCACCCCTCCACTTT.

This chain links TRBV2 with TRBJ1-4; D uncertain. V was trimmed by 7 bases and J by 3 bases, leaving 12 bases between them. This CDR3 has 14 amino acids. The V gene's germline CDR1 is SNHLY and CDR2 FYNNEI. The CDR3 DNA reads TGTGCCAGCACCCGGACTGTTGCTAATGAAAAACTGTTTTTT. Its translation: CASTRTVANEKLFF.